This entry lists 19 T cell receptor beta chains sequenced from one sample in a study of post-analysis software for immune sequencing data. No antigen has been assigned to these receptors. TCR beta cDNA libraries included unique molecular identifiers. MiXCR, applied by TCRdb to the PCR reads, yields one record per CDR3 protein. The sample yields about 190,000 distinct CDR3 sequences, 29% seen once. The study, taken as a whole, reports: TRBV5-6, TRBV5-1 and TRBV20-1 were among four or five TRBV segments more frequent in patients than controls.

What was sequenced was blood. These TCRs come from a girl aged 2 to 17 with multiple sclerosis.

Regarding this clonotype: A single base separates this from a much larger clone, so it may be a read error. This sequence joins TRBV7-9 and TRBJ2-3, with D possibly being TRBD1 or TRBD2 (5 bases each). Looked up from germline, CDR1 is SEHNR and CDR2 is FQNEAQ (reference sequence). V was cut by 10 bases and J by 0 bases, with 20 bases left in between. The CDR3 totals 16 residues. The CDR3 coding sequence is TGTGCCACCCGAGGGGCAGGATGTGTGAGCACAGATACGCAGTATTTT. It encodes CATRGAGCVSTDTQYF.

This clonotype was observed at least ten times. V and J are TRBV21-1 and TRBJ2-7; TRBD2 is the table's D call and was not checked against the DNA. TRBV21-1 is given as a pseudogene. The CDR3 runs to 16 residues. The CDR3 DNA reads TGTGCCAGCAGCAAATGGCGGGCGGGACCCTGTGGAGAGCAGTACTTC. Translating gives CASSKWRAGPCGEQYF.

This clonotype was seen more than once but under ten times. CDR3 sequence reads: CASSPLGRVTQETQYF. CDR3 bases: TGTGCCAGCAGCCCCCTGGGGAGAGTGACTCAAGAGACCCAGTACTTC. V usage is TRBV7-2 and J usage is TRBJ2-5; tentative D call: TRBD2 (5 bases). Germline V gene lookup returns CDR1 SGHTA and CDR2 FQGNSA. V lost 5 bases and J 2 bases, leaving 18 bases between the germline ends. This CDR3 spans 16 amino acids.

This clonotype was observed at least ten times. The chain has TRBV7-2 and TRBJ2-3; 12 nucleotides line up with TRBD2. Trimming at V came to 4 bases and at J to 2 bases, leaving 10 bases not matched to a gene. Germline V gives CDR1 SGHTA, CDR2 FQGNSA. This CDR3 spans 18 amino acids. CDR3: CASSSEPGLAGLTDTQYF. The CDR3 bases are TGTGCCAGCAGCTCCGAACCGGGACTAGCGGGCCTCACAGATACGCAGTATTTT.

This clonotype has ten or more counts. V usage is TRBV11-2 and J usage is TRBJ2-7; TRBD2 aligns across 15 bases. Germline CDR1 SGHAT, CDR2 FQNNGV. V shed 5 bases and J 0 bases; nucleotides not matched to a gene: 11. CDR3 length: 19 amino acids. CDR3: CASSPRTSGRALVSYEQYF. The CDR3 DNA sequence: TGTGCCAGCAGCCCAAGGACTAGCGGGAGGGCCCTCGTCTCCTACGAGCAGTACTTC.

The V and J genes are TRBV7-9 and TRBJ1-4; D is unresolved. V lost 2 bases and J lost 5, with 9 bases in between. Germline-derived CDR1 and CDR2 are SEHNR and FQNEAQ (reference sequence). This CDR3 region has 14 residues. The CDR3 coding sequence is TGTGCCAGCAGCTTATCAGGATCGAATGAAAAACTGTTTTTT. It codes for CASSLSGSNEKLFF.

Remarks on this clonotype: A read error may be the cause here, since a much bigger clone is one base away. The V call is TRBV30, the J call TRBJ2-5; 7 nucleotides line up with TRBD1. The DNA end lines up better with TRBJ2-7; the J call may be wrong. Germline CDR1 is GTSNPN and CDR2 is SVGIG (reference sequence). CDR3 length: 16 residues. The CDR3 spells CTWSSTGSWYSGEQYF. In DNA, the CDR3 is TGTACCTGGAGTTCGACAGGGTCTTGGTACTCGGGCGAGCAGTACTTC.

The chain employs TRBV20-1 and TRBJ2-5; D remains ambiguous. This CDR3 is 13 amino acids long. V lost 6 bases and J lost 3, with 14 bases in between. CDR1 DFQATT and CDR2 SNEGSKA come from the germline V gene (reference sequence). The CDR3 region is CSAVFGRKETQYF. The CDR3 DNA reads TGCAGTGCCGTATTTGGACGGAAAGAGACCCAGTACTTC.

The chain employs TRBV18 and TRBJ2-5; no clear D gene. V lost 1 base, J lost 10 bases, and 7 bases lay in between. CDR3 length: 11 amino acids. Germline assignment: CDR1 KGHSH and CDR2 LQKENI. The CDR3 loop is CASSPRAGQYF. CDR3 in DNA: TGTGCCAGCTCACCACGCGCCGGCCAGTACTTC.

The chain has TRBV27 and TRBJ2-3; a possible D gene is TRBD1 (5 bases). Deletions cut 3 bases from V and 0 bases from J, with 10 bases between. CDR1 and CDR2 from the germline V gene are MNHEY and SMNVEV (reference sequence). The CDR3 spans 15 residues. Written as DNA, the CDR3 is TGTGCCAGCAGTTTCCGGGCAGGGAGCACAGATACGCAGTATTTT. Encoded protein: CASSFRAGSTDTQYF.

The V gene is TRBV5-1, the J gene TRBJ1-1; D not resolved. This CDR3 spans 14 amino acids. Germline V lookup: CDR1 SGHRS, CDR2 YFSETQ. Trimming removed 0 bases at V and 3 bases at J, with 9 bases between. The CDR3 DNA follows: TGCGCCAGCAGCTTGGACATTCGGGACACTGAAGCTTTCTTT. Translated: CASSLDIRDTEAFF.

This clonotype occurred many times. The chain uses TRBV2 and TRBJ1-2, with a tentative D call TRBD1 (6 bases). The CDR3 sequence is 14 residues long. The germline gives CDR1 SNHLY, CDR2 FYNNEI. V shed 5 bases and J shed 4 bases, with 14 bases lying between them. The CDR3 bases are TGTGCCAGCAGTTACCAGACAGGCCCCTATGGCTACACCTTC. It codes for CASSYQTGPYGYTF.

This clonotype was seen ten or more times. CDR3 DNA: TGCGCCAGCAGCTTGGAGAGGGAGCAGTACTTC. Its translation is CASSLEREQYF. This sequence joins TRBV5-1 and TRBJ2-7; no firm D call. The CDR3 sequence is 11 residues long. V lost 0 bases to trimming and J lost 7 bases, with 5 bases between them. Per the germline V gene, CDR1 is SGHRS and CDR2 is YFSETQ.

This clonotype was recorded a few times. This sequence joins TRBV2 and TRBJ2-5; 8 bases match TRBD2. CDR3 length: 15 residues. The ends lost 3 bases at V and 7 bases at J; junction bases unmatched: 10. Germline V gives CDR1 SNHLY, CDR2 FYNNEI. This chain's CDR3 is CASSDQRGSLGTQYF. The DNA for the CDR3 is TGTGCCAGCAGTGACCAGCGGGGGTCTCTCGGGACCCAGTACTTC.

This clonotype was detected only a few times. The rearrangement uses TRBV20-1 and TRBJ1-1; D uncertain. Germline V lookup: CDR1 DFQATT, CDR2 SNEGSKA (reference sequence). The CDR3 totals 13 residues. Between the trimmed V and J ends, which lost 6 bases and 1 base, there was a span of 12 bases. CDR3 sequence (DNA): TGCAGTGCCCCCCCGACCGCGAACACTGAAGCTTTCTTT. Protein sequence: CSAPPTANTEAFF.

V is TRBV7-2 and J is TRBJ1-5; tentatively, D is TRBD1 (6 bases). V shed 5 bases and J shed 3 bases, with 14 bases lying between them. The length of the CDR3 is 15 residues. The germline gives CDR1 SGHTA, CDR2 FQGNSA. Here the CDR3 DNA reads TGTGCCAGCAGCACTCAACAGGGTAACAATCAGCCCCAGCATTTT. It translates to CASSTQQGNNQPQHF.

The rearrangement links TRBV14 to TRBJ2-1; D gene uncertain. CDR3 length: 15 residues. The V end lost 4 bases, the J end lost 0 bases, and 10 bases lay between the germline ends. Germline loops: CDR1 SGHDN, CDR2 FVKESK. The CDR3 DNA reads as TGTGCCAGCAGCCCAATACTACGCTCCTACAATGAGCAGTTCTTC. The encoded protein is CASSPILRSYNEQFF.

Ten or more counts support this clonotype. The chain recombines TRBV7-2 with TRBJ2-1, with 7 bases matching TRBD2. This CDR3 has 14 amino acids. V lost 0 bases, J lost 5 bases, and 1 base stayed unmatched. CDR1 and CDR2 from the germline V gene are SGHTA and FQGNSA. CDR3 amino acids: CASSLAGGNNEQFF. In DNA, the CDR3 is TGTGCCAGCAGCTTAGCGGGAGGGAACAATGAGCAGTTCTTC.

The rearrangement uses TRBV5-1 and TRBJ2-5; D not resolved. The V gene's germline CDR1 is SGHRS and CDR2 YFSETQ. There are 14 residues in the CDR3. V was cut by 0 bases and J by 0 bases, with 6 bases left in between. CDR3 nucleotides: TGCGCCAGCAGCTTGGGAGACTACCAAGAGACCCAGTACTTC. Its translation is CASSLGDYQETQYF.